These 26 T cell receptor beta chains share one sample of origin, sequenced in a study of control samples from healthy donors and cancer patients. TCRdb's copy holds only in-frame clones and misses some; the assay was immunoSEQ multiplex PCR. Seen here are roughly 120,000 clones, approximately 90% observed once, and the top ten hold approximately 2.2%. Sequences were obtained from blood. Every receptor here comes from a woman aged 65 to 85 in good health.

This clone has just a few counts. This rearrangement joins TRBV3-1 (or the pseudogene TRBV3-2) to TRBJ1-1; perhaps TRBD1 as D (5 bases). Trimming shortened V by 4 bases and J by 5 bases, and 14 bases separated the two germline ends. The CDR3 runs 14 residues. Germline CDR1 reads LGHDT; CDR2 reads YNNKEL (reference sequence). The CDR3 spells CASSPLRGRTEAFF. CDR3 sequence (DNA): TGTGCCAGCAGCCCGCTTAGGGGCAGGACTGAAGCTTTCTTT.

The chain has TRBV4-1 and TRBJ1-5; TRBD1 is a possible D gene (5 bases). Trimming took 3 bases from V and 2 from J, leaving 14 bases between them. CDR1 and CDR2 from the germline V gene are MGHRA and YSYEKL. The CDR3 totals 16 residues. CDR3 protein: CASSHVQGVGNQPQHF. CDR3 coding DNA: TGCGCCAGCAGCCATGTCCAGGGAGTCGGCAATCAGCCCCAGCATTTT.

This clone has only one observation. The chain couples TRBV29-1 to TRBJ1-2; a weak D match, TRBD1 (5 bases). Trimming removed 7 bases from V and 8 bases from J, with 17 bases in between. The CDR3 spans 12 residues. Germline CDR1 is SQVTM and CDR2 is ANQGSEA. The CDR3 bases are TGCAGCGCCCACCTGGGGGTTCGAGGCTACACCTTC. Its translation: CSAHLGVRGYTF.

The V call is TRBV7-2, the J call TRBJ2-3; 10 bases fit TRBD2. Losses at the gene ends were 3 bases for V and 0 bases for J; bases not matched to a gene: 6. There are 17 residues in the CDR3. Germline CDR1 and CDR2: SGHTA and FQGNSA. The CDR3 loop is CASSFATSGVSTDTQYF. CDR3 in DNA: TGTGCCAGCAGCTTCGCCACTAGCGGGGTTAGCACAGATACGCAGTATTTT.

The rearrangement joins TRBV18 to TRBJ1-4, with a tentative D call TRBD1 (5 bases). The CDR3 is made up of 13 amino acids. CDR1 and CDR2 from the germline V gene are KGHSH and LQKENI. V lost 6 bases, J lost 5 bases, and 10 bases lay in between. The CDR3 is CASSRGKNEKLFF. The CDR3 DNA sequence: TGTGCCAGCTCGCGGGGCAAGAATGAAAAACTGTTTTTT.

This chain uses TRBV7-2 with TRBJ2-7; no clear D. This CDR3 has 14 residues. Germline CDR1 reads SGHTA; CDR2 reads FQGNSA. The V end was cut by 2 bases, the J end by 0 bases, with 8 bases between. CDR3 sequence: CASSLTDSSYEQYF. The CDR3 region has the DNA TGTGCCAGCAGCTTAACAGATTCCTCCTACGAGCAGTACTTC.

The chain couples TRBV5-6 to TRBJ1-3; 9 bases are shared with TRBD1. After removal of 4 bases from V and 3 bases from J, the junction contained 11 bases not matched to a gene. The CDR3 contains 17 residues. Germline loops: CDR1 SGHDT, CDR2 YYEEEE. The CDR3 reads CASSVGDRDAVGNTIYF. CDR3 sequence (DNA): TGTGCCAGCAGCGTGGGGGACAGGGATGCTGTTGGAAACACCATATATTTT.

This chain links TRBV19 with TRBJ1-2; D gene ambiguous. The CDR3 runs to 13 residues. V lost 3 bases, J lost 4 bases, and 9 bases lay in between. Per germline, CDR1 LNHDA and CDR2 SQIVND (reference sequence). CDR3 region: CASSIGRGYGYTF. CDR3 coding DNA: TGTGCCAGTAGTATTGGTCGTGGCTATGGCTACACCTTC.

This chain joins TRBV7-2 and TRBJ2-5; the D is unclear. Between the trimmed V and J ends, which lost 1 base and 2 bases, there was a span of 11 bases. The CDR3 length is 15 residues. Per germline, CDR1 SGHTA and CDR2 FQGNSA. The CDR3 protein is CASSLVALGQETQYF. In DNA form, the CDR3 reads TGTGCCAGCAGCTTAGTCGCCCTAGGTCAAGAGACCCAGTACTTC. The full variable domain, its missing parts supplied by reference TRBV7-2 and TRBJ2-5, is GAGVSQSPSNKVTEKGKDVELRCDPISGHTALYWYRQSLGQGLEFLIYFQGNSAPDKSGLPSDRFSAERTGGSVSTLTIQRTQQEDSAVYLCASSLVALGQETQYFGPGTRLLVL.

This chain links TRBV7-2 with TRBJ1-1; D unresolved. The V end lost 2 bases, the J end lost 1 base, and 5 bases lay between the germline ends. This CDR3 region has 13 residues. Germline lookup yields CDR1 SGHTA and CDR2 FQGNSA. The CDR3 reads CASSLFPNTEAFF. The CDR3 nucleotides are TGTGCCAGCAGCTTATTCCCGAACACTGAAGCTTTCTTT.

Notes on this clone: Mismatch with germline at one junction end may stem from a read error. The genes are TRBV10-2 and TRBJ2-5; TRBD2 aligns across 13 bases. The CDR3 covers 15 residues. Germline V gene lookup returns CDR1 WSHSY and CDR2 SAAADI. This CDR3 reads CASTPLAGGQGTQYF. CDR3 nucleotides: TGCGCCAGCACCCCACTAGCGGGGGGGCAAGGGACCCAGTACTTC.

The gene calls are TRBV19 and TRBJ2-1; a weak D match, TRBD2 (5 bases). Germline CDR1 and CDR2: LNHDA and SQIVND (reference sequence). Trimming left V 5 bases short and J 4 bases short, with 9 bases between. The CDR3 is 13 residues long. CDR3 sequence reads: CASSEWEYNEQFF. CDR3 nucleotides: TGTGCCAGTAGTGAGTGGGAGTACAATGAGCAGTTCTTC. Combining the CDR3 with reference TRBV19 and TRBJ2-1 gives the whole variable domain DGGITQSPKYLFRKEGQNVTLSCEQNLNHDAMYWYRQDPGQGLRLIYYSQIVNDFQKGDIAEGYSVSREKKESFPLTVTSAQKNPTAFYLCASSEWEYNEQFFGPGTRLTVL.

The chain uses TRBV10-3 and TRBJ2-5; tentative D call: TRBD2 (5 bases). Germline CDR1 reads ENHRY; CDR2 reads SYGVKD. The V gene lost 4 bases and the J gene lost 1 base, with 7 bases spanning the gap. The CDR3 covers 13 residues. CDR3 sequence: CAISGGLQETQYF. As DNA, the CDR3 is TGTGCCATCAGTGGCGGGCTCCAAGAGACCCAGTACTTC.

The CDR3 reads CASSSNRINYGYTF. CDR3 DNA sequence: TGTGCCAGCAGCTCCAACCGGATAAACTATGGCTACACCTTC. The chain recombines TRBV5-6 with TRBJ1-2, with unresolved D. This CDR3 comprises 14 residues. Per the germline V gene, CDR1 is SGHDT and CDR2 is YYEEEE. The V gene lost 3 bases and the J gene lost 2 bases, with 11 bases spanning the gap.

The chain combines TRBV7-9 with TRBJ1-6; no reliable D call. The V end was cut by 8 bases, the J end by 5 bases, with 13 bases between. CDR3 length: 14 amino acids. Per the germline V gene, CDR1 is SEHNR and CDR2 is FQNEAQ (reference sequence). The CDR3 spells CASVGGSDNSPLHF. CDR3 sequence (DNA): TGTGCCAGCGTTGGAGGGTCGGATAATTCACCCCTCCACTTT.

The genes are TRBV27 and TRBJ2-1; 8 positions match TRBD1. Trimming took 8 bases from V and 3 from J; bases not matched to a gene: 6. Looked up from germline, CDR1 is MNHEY and CDR2 is SMNVEV (reference sequence). The length of the CDR3 is 14 residues. Here the CDR3 reads CASAGTGSYNEQFF. The DNA for the CDR3 is TGTGCCAGCGCCGGGACAGGCAGCTACAATGAGCAGTTCTTC.

A note on this clone: At the DNA level, this CDR3 is encoded by other sequences in the same sample as well. The rearrangement links TRBV18 to TRBJ2-1; TRBD2 matches 10 bases. The germline CDR1 and CDR2 sequences are KGHSH and LQKENI. J gave up 5 bases and V 6 bases, and 7 bases lay outside the gene matches. The CDR3 is made up of 15 amino acids. The CDR3 DNA reads as TGTGCCAGCTCCCCGGGGCTAGCGGGGGACAATGAGCAGTTCTTC. This translates into CASSPGLAGDNEQFF.

CDR3 coding DNA: TGCAGCGTTGTGGGTGTGGCAGGGGCCTACGAGCAGTACTTC. Translating it yields CSVVGVAGAYEQYF. The J gene is TRBJ2-7, the V gene TRBV29-1; tentative D call: TRBD1 (6 bases). Trimming removed 4 bases at V and 2 bases at J, with 15 bases between. The CDR3 covers 14 residues. In germline, CDR1 is SQVTM, CDR2 ANQGSEA.

The J gene is TRBJ2-7, the V gene TRBV5-6; D is perhaps TRBD2 (6 bases). Between the trimmed V and J ends, which lost 7 bases and 3 bases, there was a span of 14 bases. Germline assignment: CDR1 SGHDT and CDR2 YYEEEE. CDR3 length: 13 residues. In nucleotides, the CDR3 is TGTGCCAGCTCGTACGGGGGAAACTACGAGCAGTACTTC. Translated, it gives CASSYGGNYEQYF.

CDR3 nucleotides: TGTGCCAGCAGTGACTCGACAGGGGGCACCGGGGAGCTGTTTTTT. Amino acids: CASSDSTGGTGELFF. The chain combines TRBV6-4 with TRBJ2-2, with 9 nucleotides matching TRBD1. The CDR3 spans 15 residues. The trim removed 0 bases at V and 4 bases at J, leaving 0 bases unmatched. The germline V gene has CDR1 MRHNA and CDR2 SNTAGT.

Points on this clone: Other DNA variants within this sample encode the same CDR3. The rearrangement links TRBV4-1 to TRBJ1-6, with 7 bases aligning to TRBD1. The CDR3 contains 15 residues. Looked up from germline, CDR1 is MGHRA and CDR2 is YSYEKL. J was trimmed by 10 bases and V by 0 bases; bases with no gene match: 6. The CDR3 bases are TGCGCCAGCAGCCAAGAAGGGACAGTAGGGTCACCCCTCCACTTT. Its translation: CASSQEGTVGSPLHF.

CDR3 sequence reads: CASSSLRSNEKLFF. CDR3 DNA: TGTGCCAGCAGTTCTCTTAGATCTAATGAAAAACTGTTTTTT. The chain employs TRBV27 and TRBJ1-4; no definite D call. The CDR3 spans 14 residues. Germline lookup yields CDR1 MNHEY and CDR2 SMNVEV (reference sequence). The V and J ends lost 4 bases and 3 bases respectively, with 9 bases between them. The entire variable domain, with the rest obtained from reference TRBV27 and TRBJ1-4, is as follows: EAQVTQNPRYLITVTGKKLTVTCSQNMNHEYMSWYRQDPGLGLRQIYYSMNVEVTDKGDVPEGYKVSRKEKRNFPLILESPSPNQTSLYFCASSSLRSNEKLFFGSGTQLSVL.

This chain joins TRBV7-2 and TRBJ2-3, with 8 bases identical to TRBD2. This CDR3 region has 16 residues. Looked up from germline, CDR1 is SGHTA and CDR2 is FQGNSA. V shed 2 bases, J shed 1 base, and the junction held 5 bases outside the gene matches. The chain's CDR3 is CASSLTPGLGTDTQYF. Written as DNA, the CDR3 is TGTGCCAGCAGCTTAACTCCGGGACTAGGCACAGATACGCAGTATTTT. The full variable domain, its missing parts supplied by reference TRBV7-2 and TRBJ2-3, is GAGVSQSPSNKVTEKGKDVELRCDPISGHTALYWYRQSLGQGLEFLIYFQGNSAPDKSGLPSDRFSAERTGGSVSTLTIQRTQQEDSAVYLCASSLTPGLGTDTQYFGPGTRLTVL.

This clone was seen just once. The rearrangement uses TRBV15 and TRBJ2-7; TRBD1 matches 10 bases. The length of the CDR3 is 12 residues. Germline loops: CDR1 LNHNV, CDR2 YYDKDF (reference sequence). J lost 7 bases, V lost 8 bases, and 5 bases had no gene match. DNA for the CDR3: TGTGCCACCCGACAGGGGGCGGGGGAGCAGTACTTC. Its translation is CATRQGAGEQYF. The full variable domain, completed using reference TRBV15 and TRBJ2-7, is DAMVIQNPRYQVTQFGKPVTLSCSQTLNHNVMYWYQQKSSQAPKLLFHYYDKDFNNEADTPDNFQSRRPNTSFCFLDIRSPGLGDTAMYLCATRQGAGEQYFGPGTRLTVT.

For this clone: Other DNA sequences in the sample encode the same CDR3. The rearrangement uses TRBV7-9 and TRBJ1-2; D gene unclear. V shed 6 bases and J shed 2 bases, with 10 bases lying between them. Germline loops: CDR1 SEHNR, CDR2 FQNEAQ (reference sequence). The CDR3 runs to 13 residues. The CDR3 nucleotides read TGTGCCAGCAGTCCACAGAGAAACTATGGCTACACCTTC. Residues: CASSPQRNYGYTF.

This clone was recorded only once. This sequence joins TRBV2 and TRBJ2-1; 7 bases match TRBD1. The CDR3 totals 14 residues. Losses at the gene ends were 4 bases for V and 8 bases for J; bases not matched to a gene: 8. Germline lookup yields CDR1 SNHLY and CDR2 FYNNEI. CDR3 bases: TGTGCCAGCAGTGTGGAACAGGGGTCCTATGAGCAGTTCTTC. Amino acid sequence: CASSVEQGSYEQFF.